These 30 T cell receptor beta chains originate from one sample sequenced in a study of metastatic and nonmetastatic thyroid tumors. TCRdb reprocessed the PCR reads using MiXCR. The data contain under 5,500 clones, roughly a third of them singletons. The entire patient cohort was treatment-naive prior to thyroid surgery. The sample consisted of adjacent normal tissue. The receptors derive from a male donor with papillary thyroid cancer or a benign thyroid nodule (not recorded which). Some clones in this sample may be carry-over from other donors' samples.

The V and J genes are TRBV28 and TRBJ1-3; the match to TRBD1 covers 9 bases. The germline CDR1 and CDR2 sequences are MDHEN and SYDVKM. With 7 bases clipped from V and 0 bases from J, the junction kept 7 bases outside the gene matches. This CDR3 has 16 amino acids. DNA of the CDR3: TGTGCCAGCATCCAACAGGGGGCCCTCTCTGGAAACACCATATATTTT. Encoded protein: CASIQQGALSGNTIYF.

This sequence joins TRBV5-1 and TRBJ2-7; either TRBD1 or TRBD2 may fit D (5 bases each). Germline V gene lookup returns CDR1 SGHRS and CDR2 YFSETQ. Trimming pared 2 bases from V and 7 bases from J, leaving 19 bases between. The CDR3 runs to 15 residues. The chain's CDR3 is CASSFRVGEESEQYF. CDR3 sequence (DNA): TGCGCCAGCAGCTTCCGAGTGGGGGAAGAATCGGAGCAGTACTTC.

The table lists this clone with a few counts. The chain has TRBV6-6 and TRBJ2-7; D gene ambiguous. V dropped 2 bases and J dropped 6 bases, with 14 bases sitting between them. This CDR3 is 14 amino acids long. Germline lookup yields CDR1 MNHNY and CDR2 SVGAGI (reference sequence). This CDR3 is CASSYGSGVVEQYF. The CDR3 DNA sequence: TGTGCCAGCAGTTACGGTTCTGGGGTGGTCGAGCAGTACTTC.

This sequence joins TRBV30 and TRBJ1-6, with D unresolved. With 0 bases removed from V and 7 bases from J, the gap between germline ends came to 10 bases. CDR3 length: 14 amino acids. Germline V gives CDR1 GTSNPN, CDR2 SVGIG (reference sequence). CDR3 nucleotides: TGTGCCTGGAGTGTAGTAGGAGGGAATTCACCCCTCCACTTT. Translation: CAWSVVGGNSPLHF.

This chain links TRBV14 with TRBJ1-3, with D uncertain. Trimming stripped 1 base from V and 2 bases from J, with 12 bases between. Germline CDR1 reads SGHDN; CDR2 reads FVKESK. This CDR3 is 16 amino acids long. The CDR3 sequence is CASSQGIANPGNTIYF. The CDR3 DNA reads as TGTGCCAGCAGCCAAGGCATAGCGAATCCTGGAAACACCATATATTTT.

This rearrangement joins TRBV24-1 to TRBJ1-2; 8 bases line up with TRBD1. Germline lookup yields CDR1 KGHDR and CDR2 SFDVKD. CDR3 length: 15 amino acids. Trimming at V came to 4 bases and at J to 6 bases, leaving 9 bases not matched to a gene. In nucleotides, the CDR3 is TGTGCCACCAGTGACTCAGGGGGCCCTGAGAATGGCTACACCTTC. It encodes CATSDSGGPENGYTF.

This chain joins TRBV30 and TRBJ1-6, with D possibly matching TRBD1 (5 bases). CDR3 length equals 14 residues. Germline CDR1 reads GTSNPN; CDR2 reads SVGIG (reference sequence). With 3 bases removed from V and 7 bases from J, the gap between germline ends came to 13 bases. CDR3 in DNA: TGTGCCTGGAGCCCAGGACATACCAATTCACCCCTCCACTTT. Its translation is CAWSPGHTNSPLHF.

This clone is deemed medium-sized. This sequence joins TRBV5-1 and TRBJ1-1; maybe TRBD1 (6 bases). Between the trimmed V and J ends, which lost 4 bases and 11 bases, there was a span of 18 bases. The CDR3 consists of 13 residues. Germline CDR1 and CDR2: SGHRS and YFSETQ. The CDR3 sequence: CASSPGGGGEAFF. Here the CDR3 DNA reads TGCGCCAGCAGCCCCGGGGGCGGAGGGGAGGCTTTCTTT.

This clone came up a few times. The rearrangement uses TRBV27 and TRBJ1-2; TRBD1 matches 7 bases. Germline V lookup: CDR1 MNHEY, CDR2 SMNVEV (reference sequence). With 1 base clipped from V and 1 base from J, the junction kept 12 bases outside the gene matches. The CDR3 length is 18 residues. Here the CDR3 reads CASSLFGTELRFNYGYTF. CDR3 DNA: TGTGCCAGCAGTTTATTCGGGACAGAGTTACGATTTAACTATGGCTACACCTTC.

The chain couples TRBV30 to TRBJ2-3; no firm D call. Trimming left V 4 bases short and J 10 bases short, with 15 bases between. The CDR3 has 12 residues. Germline V CDR1 and CDR2: GTSNPN, SVGIG (reference sequence). CDR3 protein: CAWNAARIAQYF. In DNA form, the CDR3 reads TGTGCCTGGAACGCAGCCCGCATAGCGCAGTATTTT.

A few counts support this clone. This chain uses TRBV28 with TRBJ1-6, with TRBD1 as a possible D gene (6 bases). This CDR3 spans 14 amino acids. Germline V gives CDR1 MDHEN, CDR2 SYDVKM. V lost 6 bases and J lost 9, with 15 bases in between. CDR3 coding DNA: TGTGCCAGCAGGGACACAGGGAGATCTTCACCCCTCCACTTT. It specifies CASRDTGRSSPLHF.

This clone showed up just once. Here the CDR3 DNA reads TGCAGTGCTCGCGGGGAAAAATACGAGCAGTACTTC. Protein product: CSARGEKYEQYF. The rearrangement links TRBV20-1 to TRBJ2-7; perhaps TRBD2 as D (6 bases). Trimming cost V 5 bases and J 4 bases, with 12 bases left between them. The CDR3 has 12 residues. CDR1 and CDR2 from the germline V gene are DFQATT and SNEGSKA (reference sequence).

This clone appeared a few times. The rearrangement links TRBV6-1 to TRBJ1-5; 9 bases agree with TRBD1. Germline-derived CDR1 and CDR2 are MNHNS and SASEGT. V trimming: 6 bases; J trimming: 6 bases; junction bases outside the gene matches: 9. This CDR3 contains 15 residues. CDR3 region: CASSQDRGSRQPQHF. CDR3 coding DNA: TGTGCCAGCAGCCAGGACAGGGGATCTCGTCAGCCCCAGCATTTT.

Sample share makes this clone medium-sized. The chain links TRBV18 to TRBJ1-4, with 8 bases that match TRBD1. V shed 5 bases and J 3 bases; nucleotides not matched to a gene: 8. The CDR3 is 16 residues long. CDR1 KGHSH and CDR2 LQKENI come from the germline V gene. As DNA, the CDR3 is TGTGCCAGCTCATCAGGACAGGGAGCGTCTAATGAAAAACTGTTTTTT. Its translation is CASSSGQGASNEKLFF.

Comment on this clone: The conserved final phenylalanine or tryptophan is absent from the CDR3, which likely points to a read error. It is unclear where the CDR3 begins or ends on the DNA, so no DNA is shown, and the CDR3 is as TCRdb lists it. The CDR3 spells CASSPGNTGNYGSTI. The J gene is TRBJ1-2, the V gene TRBV6-2 or TRBV6-3; the table calls TRBD1, which could not be checked here. The CDR3 is 15 residues long, counting both termini. Germline lookup yields CDR1 MNHEY and CDR2 SVGEGT.

This clone was seen only a few times. V and J are TRBV12-3 or TRBV12-4 and TRBJ2-3; no firm D call. V was cut by 3 bases and J by 2 bases, with 12 bases left in between. The CDR3 extends over 15 amino acids. DNA for the CDR3: TGTGCCAGCAGTTTGCTTGACGGCTACACAGATACGCAGTATTTT. It codes for CASSLLDGYTDTQYF.

The chain is built from TRBV7-4 and TRBJ1-2; D call uncertain. The CDR3 is 14 amino acids. The V gene lost 0 bases and the J gene lost 4 bases, with 9 bases spanning the gap. Germline CDR1 reads SGHVT; CDR2 reads SQSDAQ. The CDR3 bases are TGTGCCAGCAGCTTAGCCCCTGTAATCTATGGCTACACCTTC. Translating it yields CASSLAPVIYGYTF.

Concerning this clone itself: A much larger clone sits a single nucleotide away, making a read error possible. The identical CDR3 is also encoded by other nucleotide sequences in the sample. J is TRBJ1-2 and V is TRBV7-3; TRBD1 is a possible D gene (6 bases). Trimming left V 5 bases short and J 6 bases short, with 19 bases between. Germline CDR1 reads SGHTA; CDR2 reads FQGTGA. The CDR3 is 15 amino acids. The CDR3 sequence: CASSPGQTSGDGYTF. The CDR3 region has the DNA TGTGCCAGCAGCCCTGGACAGACCAGTGGTGATGGCTACACCTTC.

This clone showed up just a few times. The chain links TRBV2 to TRBJ1-4; the D is unclear. This CDR3 has 11 amino acids. V was trimmed by 4 bases and J by 11 bases, leaving 8 bases between them. Per the germline V gene, CDR1 is SNHLY and CDR2 is FYNNEI. The CDR3 loop reads CASSVGLKLFF. The CDR3 bases are TGTGCCAGCAGTGTTGGGCTGAAACTGTTTTTT. The full variable domain, with the rest looked up from reference TRBV2 and TRBJ1-4, is EPEVTQTPSHQVTQMGQEVILRCVPISNHLYFYWYRQILGQKVEFLVSFYNNEISEKSEIFDDQFSVERPDGSNFTLKIRSTKLEDSAMYFCASSVGLKLFFGSGTQLSVL.

This chain connects TRBV18 to TRBJ1-2, with 9 positions matching TRBD1. The CDR3 consists of 15 residues. The germline V gene encodes CDR1 KGHSH and CDR2 LQKENI. After removal of 5 bases from V and 6 bases from J, the junction contained 10 bases not matched to a gene. The CDR3 sequence: CASSWDRDGEDGYTF. DNA for the CDR3: TGTGCCAGCTCATGGGACAGGGATGGGGAAGATGGCTACACCTTC.

The chain is built from TRBV11-2 and TRBJ2-1, with 15 bases lining up with TRBD2. Germline assignment: CDR1 SGHAT and CDR2 FQNNGV. V shed 5 bases and J 0 bases; nucleotides not matched to a gene: 5. CDR3 length equals 18 residues. The CDR3 spells CASSGTSGRFSSYNEQFF. The CDR3 bases are TGTGCCAGCAGCGGGACTAGCGGGAGGTTTAGCTCCTACAATGAGCAGTTCTTC.

This clone was seen a few times. The V and J genes are TRBV3-1 and TRBJ2-1; D is perhaps TRBD2 (5 bases). The CDR3 runs to 19 residues. CDR1 is LGHDT, CDR2 YNNKEL, per germline (reference sequence). Trimming stripped 0 bases from V and 0 bases from J, with 18 bases between. CDR3 nucleotide sequence: TGTGCCAGCAGCCAAGATCGTAGTGGGAGTTCGAGCTCCTACAATGAGCAGTTCTTC. Its protein product is CASSQDRSGSSSSYNEQFF.

This chain links TRBV20-1 with TRBJ1-2, with D uncertain. The CDR3 covers 15 residues. Germline CDR1 is DFQATT and CDR2 is SNEGSKA (reference sequence). Trimming removed 3 bases from V and 4 bases from J, with 18 bases in between. The CDR3 reads CSASKIGSAGYGYTF. The CDR3 coding sequence is TGCAGTGCTAGTAAGATAGGATCCGCGGGCTATGGCTACACCTTC.

Within the sample, this clone is large. The gene calls are TRBV6-1 and TRBJ2-5, with 10 nucleotides matching TRBD1. V shed 8 bases and J 6 bases; nucleotides not matched to a gene: 6. Germline V gives CDR1 MNHNS, CDR2 SASEGT. This CDR3 spans 13 amino acids. CDR3 loop: CASSDRGLKTQYF. In DNA, the CDR3 is TGTGCCAGCTCTGACAGGGGGCTGAAGACCCAGTACTTC.

The rearrangement links TRBV6-1 to TRBJ1-1, with D possibly TRBD1 on 5 matching bases. The V and J ends lost 6 bases and 6 bases respectively, with 17 bases between them. The length of the CDR3 is 14 residues. CDR1 and CDR2 from the germline V gene are MNHNS and SASEGT. CDR3 nucleotides: TGTGCCAGCAGCGAGGGGCCCTTCGGCGCTGAAGCTTTCTTT. Translation: CASSEGPFGAEAFF.

V and J are TRBV7-3 and TRBJ1-1, with 7 bases lining up with TRBD1. With V trimmed by 1 base and J by 4 bases, 3 bases remained unmatched. The germline CDR1 and CDR2 sequences are SGHTA and FQGTGA. This CDR3 has 14 amino acids. The CDR3 protein is CASSLRQGPTEAFF. Here the CDR3 DNA reads TGTGCCAGCAGCTTAAGACAGGGCCCCACTGAAGCTTTCTTT.

This clone was seen more than once but under ten times. This sequence joins TRBV13 and TRBJ2-5; 7 positions agree with TRBD1. Germline loops: CDR1 PRHDT, CDR2 FYEKMQ (reference sequence). V was pared by 4 bases and J by 5 bases, with 13 bases of the junction left unmatched. The CDR3 sequence is 16 residues long. The CDR3 sequence: CASSSGDSGGTETQYF. CDR3 nucleotides: TGTGCCAGCAGCTCCGGGGACAGTGGGGGAACGGAGACCCAGTACTTC. The variable domain in full, completed from reference TRBV13 and TRBJ2-5, reads AAGVIQSPRHLIKEKRETATLKCYPIPRHDTVYWYQQGPGQDPQFLISFYEKMQSDKGSIPDRFSAQQFSDYHSELNMSSLELGDSALYFCASSSGDSGGTETQYFGPGTRLLVL.

The V and J genes are TRBV25-1 and TRBJ1-6; no definite D call. Germline V gene lookup returns CDR1 MGHDK and CDR2 SYGVNS. The CDR3 has 15 amino acids. The germline V and J ends were trimmed by 4 bases and 14 bases, with 21 bases remaining between them. In DNA form, the CDR3 reads TGTGCCAGCAGTGGAGACCCCAATGCGATTTTGACCCTCCACTTT. Its translation: CASSGDPNAILTLHF.

The rearrangement joins TRBV9 to TRBJ2-2; D gene uncertain. V was trimmed by 0 bases and J by 7 bases, leaving 10 bases between them. This CDR3 is 14 amino acids long. Germline lookup yields CDR1 SGDLS and CDR2 YYNGEE. In DNA form, the CDR3 reads TGTGCCAGCAGCGTAGTGGGTTGGGGCGGGGAGCTGTTTTTT. Residues: CASSVVGWGGELFF.

For this clone: The junction does not match germline at one end; this may be a read error. V is TRBV4-1 and J is TRBJ1-1; no reliable D call. The CDR3 totals 16 residues. Germline CDR1 reads MGHRA; CDR2 reads YSYEKL. This CDR3 is CASGQGLADLNTEAFF. In nucleotides, the CDR3 is TGCGCCAGCGGCCAAGGTCTGGCGGACCTGAACACTGAAGCTTTCTTT.